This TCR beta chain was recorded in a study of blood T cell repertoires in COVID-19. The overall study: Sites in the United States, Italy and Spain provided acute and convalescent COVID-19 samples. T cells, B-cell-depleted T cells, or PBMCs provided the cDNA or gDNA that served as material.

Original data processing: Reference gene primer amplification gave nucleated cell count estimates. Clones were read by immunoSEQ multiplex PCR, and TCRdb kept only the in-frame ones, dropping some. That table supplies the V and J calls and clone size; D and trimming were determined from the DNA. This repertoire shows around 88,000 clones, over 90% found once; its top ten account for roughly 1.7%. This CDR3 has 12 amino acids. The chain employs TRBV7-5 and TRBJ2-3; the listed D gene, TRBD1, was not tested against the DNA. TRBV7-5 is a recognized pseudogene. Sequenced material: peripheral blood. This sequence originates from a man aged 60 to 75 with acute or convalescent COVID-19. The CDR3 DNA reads TGTGCCAGAAGCCGACAGACAGATACGCAGTATTTT. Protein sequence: CARSRQTDTQYF.